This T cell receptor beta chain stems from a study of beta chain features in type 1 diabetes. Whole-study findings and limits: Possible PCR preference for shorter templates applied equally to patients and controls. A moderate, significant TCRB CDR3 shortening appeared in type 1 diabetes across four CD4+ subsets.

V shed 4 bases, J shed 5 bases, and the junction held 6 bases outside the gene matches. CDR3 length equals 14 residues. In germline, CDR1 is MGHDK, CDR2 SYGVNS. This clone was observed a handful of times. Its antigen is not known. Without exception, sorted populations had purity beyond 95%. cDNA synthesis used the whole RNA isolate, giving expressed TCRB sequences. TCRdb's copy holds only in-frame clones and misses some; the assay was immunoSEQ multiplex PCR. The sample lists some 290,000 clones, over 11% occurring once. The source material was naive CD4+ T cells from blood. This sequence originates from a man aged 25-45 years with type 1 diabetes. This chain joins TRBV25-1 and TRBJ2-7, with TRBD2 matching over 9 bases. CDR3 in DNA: TGTGCCAGCAGTGGTAGCGGGAGTATGCACGAGCAGTACTTC. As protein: CASSGSGSMHEQYF.